This passage covers 20 T cell receptor beta chains from one sample sequenced in a study of blood T cell repertoires in COVID-19. TCRdb's copy holds only in-frame clones and misses some; the assay was immunoSEQ multiplex PCR. The table includes 110,000 or so clones, roughly 85% detected once. The sequenced sample was peripheral blood. These receptors were taken from a man between 35 and 55 years old with acute or convalescent COVID-19.

The V and J genes are TRBV7-3 and TRBJ2-5; perhaps TRBD1 as D (5 bases). This CDR3 has 13 residues. V lost 5 bases and J 2 bases, leaving 9 bases between the germline ends. Germline V gene data show CDR1 as SGHTA and CDR2 as FQGTGA. The CDR3 region is CASSPSGQETQYF. In nucleotides, the CDR3 is TGTGCCAGCAGCCCCTCAGGGCAAGAGACCCAGTACTTC.

V is TRBV12-3 or TRBV12-4 and J is TRBJ2-7, with D uncertain. The V end lost 2 bases, the J end lost 2 bases, and 7 bases lay between the germline ends. This CDR3 spans 13 amino acids. In nucleotides, the CDR3 is TGTGCCAGCAGTTTAAACGCAGCCTACGAGCAGTACTTC. Its translation is CASSLNAAYEQYF.

The count of this clone is one. J is TRBJ2-2 and V is TRBV21-1; whether TRBD1, the table's D call, matches the DNA was not checked. TRBV21-1 is labeled a pseudogene. This CDR3 spans 16 amino acids. The CDR3 bases are TGTGCCAGCAGCAAAGAGAAGACAGGGAACACCGGGGAGCTGTTTTTT. It yields the protein CASSKEKTGNTGELFF.

V gene TRBV6-2 or TRBV6-3 combines with J gene TRBJ2-7, with D tentatively TRBD2 (6 bases). Germline-derived CDR1 and CDR2 are MNHEY and SVGEGT. V was pared by 6 bases and J by 5 bases, with 20 bases between. The CDR3 totals 15 residues. The CDR3 loop is CASSDMSGRVHEQYF. The CDR3 DNA is TGTGCCAGCAGCGACATGTCCGGGAGAGTACACGAGCAGTACTTC.

The chain uses TRBV9 and TRBJ2-1, with TRBD2 matching 8 bases. The CDR3 extends over 15 amino acids. J was trimmed by 4 bases and V by 0 bases; bases with no gene match: 3. The germline gives CDR1 SGDLS, CDR2 YYNGEE. The CDR3 sequence: CASSVEGGGYNEQFF. The CDR3 region has the DNA TGTGCCAGCAGCGTAGAGGGCGGGGGGTACAATGAGCAGTTCTTC.

The rearrangement joins TRBV7-8 to TRBJ2-7, with 7 bases identical to TRBD2. The CDR3 extends over 13 amino acids. Unmatched junction bases numbered 3, after V lost 4 bases and J lost 3 bases. Per the germline V gene, CDR1 is SGHVS and CDR2 is FQNEAQ. The CDR3 DNA reads as TGTGCCAGCAGCTACGGCGGGGGCTACGAGCAGTACTTC. Residues: CASSYGGGYEQYF.

The count of this clone is one. The CDR3: CASSLDNYNEQFF. Here the CDR3 DNA reads TGTGCCAGCAGCTTAGACAATTACAATGAGCAGTTCTTC. The chain recombines TRBV11-2 with TRBJ2-1; D ambiguous. This CDR3 spans 13 amino acids. Trimming removed 0 bases from V and 4 bases from J, with 4 bases in between. Per the germline V gene, CDR1 is SGHAT and CDR2 is FQNNGV.

The V call is TRBV29-1, the J call TRBJ2-7; 7 positions match TRBD1. Germline V gene lookup returns CDR1 SQVTM and CDR2 ANQGSEA. The CDR3 consists of 13 residues. J gave up 0 bases and V 4 bases, and 3 bases lay outside the gene matches. The CDR3 is CSVARGSSYEQYF. The CDR3 DNA reads TGCAGCGTTGCCAGGGGGTCCTCCTACGAGCAGTACTTC.

The J gene is TRBJ1-1, the V gene TRBV30; 7 bases are shared with TRBD1. V trimming: 7 bases; J trimming: 0 bases; junction bases outside the gene matches: 11. The length of the CDR3 is 15 residues. In germline, CDR1 is GTSNPN, CDR2 SVGIG (reference sequence). Here the CDR3 reads CAYNRGFGVNTEAFF. CDR3 DNA: TGTGCCTACAACAGGGGATTTGGGGTGAACACTGAAGCTTTCTTT.

The J gene is TRBJ1-1, the V gene TRBV30; 8 positions match TRBD1. V trimming: 4 bases; J trimming: 8 bases; junction bases outside the gene matches: 3. CDR1 and CDR2 (germline): GTSNPN, SVGIG (reference sequence). This CDR3 comprises 11 residues. The CDR3 sequence is CAWKGTGEAFF. The CDR3 bases are TGTGCCTGGAAGGGGACAGGAGAAGCTTTCTTT.

This chain joins TRBV7-2 and TRBJ1-4; a weak D match, TRBD1 (6 bases). V lost 5 bases, J lost 4 bases, and 11 bases lay in between. CDR3 length: 14 amino acids. Germline CDR1 reads SGHTA; CDR2 reads FQGNSA. This CDR3 reads CASSMDSNNEKLFF. The CDR3 DNA is TGTGCCAGCAGCATGGACAGTAATAATGAAAAACTGTTTTTT.

The J gene is TRBJ2-2, the V gene TRBV10-3; 10 bases map to TRBD1. CDR3 length equals 17 residues. V dropped 1 base and J dropped 3; count of bases not matched to a gene: 5. CDR1 and CDR2 (germline): ENHRY, SYGVKD. The CDR3 is CAISEFRDRGDTGELFF. DNA for the CDR3: TGTGCCATCAGTGAGTTCCGGGACAGGGGAGACACCGGGGAGCTGTTTTTT.

This chain uses TRBV4-2 with TRBJ2-3, with 8 bases that match TRBD2. The CDR3 has 16 residues. The germline gives CDR1 LGHNA, CDR2 YNFKEQ. The V gene end was trimmed by 4 bases and the J gene end by 5 bases; junction bases not matched to a gene: 11. The CDR3 loop is CASSLATGGGLDTQYF. The CDR3, as DNA: TGTGCCAGCAGCCTGGCAACGGGGGGGGGCTTAGATACGCAGTATTTT.

The chain joins TRBV19 to TRBJ2-1, with 10 positions matching TRBD1. CDR1 is LNHDA, CDR2 SQIVND, per germline (reference sequence). This CDR3 has 15 residues. The V gene end was trimmed by 6 bases and the J gene end by 8 bases; junction bases not matched to a gene: 10. CDR3 region: CASSRRQGALDEQFF. The CDR3 bases are TGTGCCAGTAGCCGGAGACAGGGGGCGCTCGATGAGCAGTTCTTC.

Only a few counts were recorded for this clone. The CDR3 DNA reads TGTGCCAGCAGGATTAATAGCGGCCCAACGGACGAGCAGTACTTC. Encoded protein: CASRINSGPTDEQYF. V gene TRBV21-1 combines with J gene TRBJ2-7; the DNA was not compared with TRBD2, the D call given in the table. TRBV21-1 is assigned pseudogene status. The CDR3 is made up of 15 amino acids.

The chain joins TRBV30 to TRBJ1-4; 8 bases line up with TRBD1. The germline V gene has CDR1 GTSNPN and CDR2 SVGIG (reference sequence). Losses at the gene ends were 4 bases for V and 7 bases for J; bases not matched to a gene: 8. The length of the CDR3 is 14 residues. CDR3 DNA: TGTGCCTGGAAAACAGGGGGGTTTGGTGAAAAACTGTTTTTT. Translated: CAWKTGGFGEKLFF.

The V gene is TRBV7-2, the J gene TRBJ2-7, with 11 bases fitting TRBD2. J gave up 5 bases and V 4 bases, and 4 bases lay outside the gene matches. This CDR3 has 14 amino acids. From germline, CDR1 is SGHTA and CDR2 FQGNSA. CDR3 in DNA: TGTGCCAGCAGCTACGGGACTAGCGGCAACGAGCAGTACTTC. It yields the protein CASSYGTSGNEQYF.

V usage is TRBV6-2 or TRBV6-3 and J usage is TRBJ2-4, with 10 bases that match TRBD1. The CDR3 contains 15 residues. V was pared by 5 bases and J by 4 bases, with 5 bases of the junction left unmatched. The germline V gene encodes CDR1 MNHEY and CDR2 SVGEGT. CDR3 sequence reads: CASSQTDRGKNIQYF. For the CDR3, the DNA is TGTGCCAGCAGTCAGACGGACAGGGGGAAAAACATTCAGTACTTC.

The gene calls are TRBV29-1 and TRBJ1-2; tentative D call: TRBD1 (6 bases). Trimming stripped 3 bases from V and 4 bases from J, with 12 bases between. The CDR3 totals 13 residues. Per the germline V gene, CDR1 is SQVTM and CDR2 is ANQGSEA. The CDR3 protein is CSVEGTQFYGYTF. As DNA, the CDR3 is TGCAGCGTTGAGGGGACACAATTCTATGGCTACACCTTC.

The J gene is TRBJ1-3, the V gene TRBV6-6, with D unresolved. Trimming took 0 bases from V and 3 from J, leaving 9 bases between them. This CDR3 is built from 15 residues. CDR1 and CDR2 (germline): MNHNY, SVGAGI (reference sequence). CDR3 sequence: CASSYSQERGNTIYF. In DNA form, the CDR3 reads TGTGCCAGCAGTTACTCGCAGGAACGTGGAAACACCATATATTTT.